This TCR beta chain emerged from a study of Ad26.COV2.S vaccination and SARS-CoV-2 variants. Produced via immunoSEQ multiplex PCR; TCRdb's table is partial and in-frame only. The sample has roughly 400,000 clones, roughly 90% seen once. Specified treatment: about 20 received Ad26.COV2.S at low or high dose, single or two shots; about 5 received placebo; per-sample allocation not given. Sample collection was performed on day 63 after the first vaccine or placebo injection. The sequencing used peripheral blood, collected in a trial of Ad26.COV2.S vaccine versus placebo. The receptor was isolated from a person between 18 and 65 years old who received the Ad26.COV2.S COVID-19 vaccine or a placebo.

CDR3 bases: TGTGCTAGTGGTTTGGTGGGGGCCGGGGAGCTGTTTTTT. It translates to CASGLVGAGELFF. The V call is TRBV12-5, the J call TRBJ2-2, with D perhaps TRBD1 or TRBD2 (5 bases each). Deletions cut 0 bases from V and 6 bases from J, with 5 bases between. CDR1 is LGHNT and CDR2 is FRNRAP in the germline V gene. The CDR3 has 13 residues.